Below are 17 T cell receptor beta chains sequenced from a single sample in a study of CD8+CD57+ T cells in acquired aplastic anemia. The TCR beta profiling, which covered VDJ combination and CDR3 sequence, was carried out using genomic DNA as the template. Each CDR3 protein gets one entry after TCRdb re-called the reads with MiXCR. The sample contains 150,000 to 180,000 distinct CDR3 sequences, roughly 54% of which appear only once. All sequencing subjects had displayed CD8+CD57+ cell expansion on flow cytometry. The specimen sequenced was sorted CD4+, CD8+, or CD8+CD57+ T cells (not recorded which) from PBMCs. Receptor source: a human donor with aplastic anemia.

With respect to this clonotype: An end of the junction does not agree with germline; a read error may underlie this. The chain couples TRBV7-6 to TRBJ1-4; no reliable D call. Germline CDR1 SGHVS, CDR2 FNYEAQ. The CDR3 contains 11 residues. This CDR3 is CAILVGEKLYF. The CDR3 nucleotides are TGTGCCATCCTGGTCGGTGAAAAACTGTATTTT.

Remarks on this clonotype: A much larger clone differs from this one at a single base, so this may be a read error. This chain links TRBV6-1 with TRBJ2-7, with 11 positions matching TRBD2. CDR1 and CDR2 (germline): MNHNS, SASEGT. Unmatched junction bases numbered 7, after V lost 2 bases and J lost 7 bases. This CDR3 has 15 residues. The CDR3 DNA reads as TGTGCCAGCAGTGAACTAGCGGGGGGCTACAATGAGCAGTACTTC. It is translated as CASSELAGGYNEQYF.

CDR3 sequence: CAISEYEGTSSYEQYF. The CDR3 coding sequence is TGTGCCATCAGTGAGTACGAGGGGACAAGCTCCTACGAGCAGTACTTC. The chain employs TRBV10-3 and TRBJ2-7; D might be TRBD1 (6 bases). In germline, CDR1 is ENHRY, CDR2 SYGVKD. Deletions cut 1 base from V and 0 bases from J, with 13 bases between. This CDR3 has 16 amino acids.

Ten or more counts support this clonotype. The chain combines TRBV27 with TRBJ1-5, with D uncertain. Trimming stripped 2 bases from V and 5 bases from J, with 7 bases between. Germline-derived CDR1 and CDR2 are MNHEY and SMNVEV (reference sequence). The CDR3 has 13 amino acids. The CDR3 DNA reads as TGTGCCAGCAGTTTAGGAGGAGATCAGCCCCAGCATTTT. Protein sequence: CASSLGGDQPQHF.

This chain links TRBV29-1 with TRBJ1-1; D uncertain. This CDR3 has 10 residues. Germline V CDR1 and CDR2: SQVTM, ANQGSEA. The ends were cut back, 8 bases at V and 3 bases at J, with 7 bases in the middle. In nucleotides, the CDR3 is TGCAGCCCCTTGGACACTGAAGCTTTCTTT. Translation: CSPLDTEAFF.

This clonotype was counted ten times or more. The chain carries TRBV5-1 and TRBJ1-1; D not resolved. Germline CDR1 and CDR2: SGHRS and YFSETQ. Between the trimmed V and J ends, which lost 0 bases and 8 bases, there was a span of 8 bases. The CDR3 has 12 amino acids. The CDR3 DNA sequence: TGCGCCAGCAGCTTGGTACCGACCGAAGCTTTCTTT. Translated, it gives CASSLVPTEAFF.

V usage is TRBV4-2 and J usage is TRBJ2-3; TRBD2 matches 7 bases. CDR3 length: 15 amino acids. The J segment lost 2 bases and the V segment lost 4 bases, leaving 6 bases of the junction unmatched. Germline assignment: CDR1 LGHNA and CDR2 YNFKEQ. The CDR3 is CASSRPGGFTDTQYF. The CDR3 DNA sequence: TGTGCCAGCAGCCGGCCGGGGGGATTCACAGATACGCAGTATTTT.

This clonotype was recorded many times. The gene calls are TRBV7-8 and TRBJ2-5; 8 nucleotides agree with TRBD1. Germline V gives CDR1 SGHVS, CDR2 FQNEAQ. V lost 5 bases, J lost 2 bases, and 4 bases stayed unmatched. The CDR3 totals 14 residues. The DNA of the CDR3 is TGTGCCAGCAGCCGGACAGGGTTACAAGAGACCCAGTACTTC. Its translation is CASSRTGLQETQYF.

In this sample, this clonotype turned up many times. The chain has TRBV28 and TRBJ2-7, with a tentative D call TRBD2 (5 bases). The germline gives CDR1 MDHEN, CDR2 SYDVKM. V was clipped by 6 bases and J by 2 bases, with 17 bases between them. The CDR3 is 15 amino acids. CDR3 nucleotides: TGTGCCAGCAGCCTGGAGGCAGGCGTCCCCTACGAGCAGTACTTC. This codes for CASSLEAGVPYEQYF. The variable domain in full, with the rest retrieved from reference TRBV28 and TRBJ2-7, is DVKVTQSSRYLVKRTGEKVFLECVQDMDHENMFWYRQDPGLGLRLIYFSYDVKMKEKGDIPEGYSVSREKKERFSLILESASTNQTSMYLCASSLEAGVPYEQYFGPGTRLTVT.

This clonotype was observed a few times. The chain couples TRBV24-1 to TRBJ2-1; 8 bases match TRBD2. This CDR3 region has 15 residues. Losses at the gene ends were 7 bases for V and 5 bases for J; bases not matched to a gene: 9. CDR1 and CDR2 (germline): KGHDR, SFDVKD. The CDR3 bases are TGTGCCACCAGCCCCCCCGGGACTAGGGACAATGAGCAGTTCTTC. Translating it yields CATSPPGTRDNEQFF.

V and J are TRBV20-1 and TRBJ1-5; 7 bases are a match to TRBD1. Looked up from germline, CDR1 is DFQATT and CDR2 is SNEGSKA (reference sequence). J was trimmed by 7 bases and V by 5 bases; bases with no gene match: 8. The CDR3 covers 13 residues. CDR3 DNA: TGCAGTGCTCCCTCGACAGGGAGGCAGCCCCAGCATTTT. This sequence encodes CSAPSTGRQPQHF.

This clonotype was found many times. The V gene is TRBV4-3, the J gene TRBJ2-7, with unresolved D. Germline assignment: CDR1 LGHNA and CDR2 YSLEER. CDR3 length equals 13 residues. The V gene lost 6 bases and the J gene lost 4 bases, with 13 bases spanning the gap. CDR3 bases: TGCGCCAGCAGTCCAGCAGACGGTTACGAGCAGTACTTC. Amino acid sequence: CASSPADGYEQYF.

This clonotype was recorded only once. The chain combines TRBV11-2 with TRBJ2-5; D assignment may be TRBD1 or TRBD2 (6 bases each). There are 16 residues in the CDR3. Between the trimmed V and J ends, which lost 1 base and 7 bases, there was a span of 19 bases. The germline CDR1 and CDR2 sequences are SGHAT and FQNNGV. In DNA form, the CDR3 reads TGTGCCAGCAGCTTAGGGGGGCCTACGCGGGGAGGGACCCAGTACTTC. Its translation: CASSLGGPTRGGTQYF. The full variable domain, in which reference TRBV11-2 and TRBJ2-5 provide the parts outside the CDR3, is EAGVAQSPRYKIIEKRQSVAFWCNPISGHATLYWYQQILGQGPKLLIQFQNNGVVDDSQLPKDRFSAERLKGVDSTLKIQPAKLEDSAVYLCASSLGGPTRGGTQYFGPGTRLLVL.

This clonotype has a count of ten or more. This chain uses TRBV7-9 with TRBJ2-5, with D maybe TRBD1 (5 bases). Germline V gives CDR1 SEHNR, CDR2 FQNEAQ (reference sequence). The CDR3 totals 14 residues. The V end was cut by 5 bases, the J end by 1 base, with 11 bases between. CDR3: CASSTSGSQETQYF. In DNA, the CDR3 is TGTGCCAGCAGCACCTCAGGGTCCCAAGAGACCCAGTACTTC.

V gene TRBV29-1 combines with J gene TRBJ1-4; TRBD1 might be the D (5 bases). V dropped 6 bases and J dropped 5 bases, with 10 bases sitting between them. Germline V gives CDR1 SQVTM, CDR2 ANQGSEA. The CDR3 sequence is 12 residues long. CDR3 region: CSVGRLNEKLFF. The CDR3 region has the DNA TGCAGCGTGGGACGTCTAAATGAAAAACTGTTTTTT.

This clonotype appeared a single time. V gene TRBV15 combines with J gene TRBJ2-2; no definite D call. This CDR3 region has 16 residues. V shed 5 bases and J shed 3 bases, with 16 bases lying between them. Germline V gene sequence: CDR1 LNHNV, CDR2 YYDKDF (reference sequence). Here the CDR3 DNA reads TGTGCCACCAGCGCGACGGGTCTGGTTTACACCGGGGAGCTGTTTTTT. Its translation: CATSATGLVYTGELFF.

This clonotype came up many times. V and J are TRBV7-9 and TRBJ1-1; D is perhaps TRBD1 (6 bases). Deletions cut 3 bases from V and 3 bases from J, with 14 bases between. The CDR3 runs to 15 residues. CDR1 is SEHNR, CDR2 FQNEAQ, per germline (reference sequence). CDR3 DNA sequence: TGTGCCAGCAGCTTCTCGTCAGGGGTAGACACTGAAGCTTTCTTT. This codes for CASSFSSGVDTEAFF. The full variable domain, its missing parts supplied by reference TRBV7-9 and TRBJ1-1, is DTGVSQNPRHKITKRGQNVTFRCDPISEHNRLYWYRQTLGQGPEFLTYFQNEAQLEKSRLLSDRFSAERPKGSFSTLEIQRTEQGDSAMYLCASSFSSGVDTEAFFGQGTRLTVV.